Shown below are 15 T cell receptor beta chains from a single sample sequenced in a study of shared clonotypes between healthy human individuals. CD45RO-negative CD8 cells positively selected for CCR7 made up the naive population, which excluded terminally differentiated effector memory CD45RA+ cells. Here immunoSEQ multiplex PCR was the method, and the copy in TCRdb shows in-frame clones only, minus some. The sample consists of around 580,000 clones, roughly 98% of them appearing once. The sample was naive CD8+ T cells sorted from blood. The receptor source for this set is a man aged 30 to 45 in good health.

The chain combines TRBV7-9 with TRBJ2-7; D tentatively reads TRBD1 or TRBD2 (5 bases each). In germline, CDR1 is SEHNR, CDR2 FQNEAQ (reference sequence). The V end lost 5 bases, the J end lost 1 base, and 12 bases lay between the germline ends. The CDR3 spans 14 residues. As DNA, the CDR3 is TGTGCCAGCAGCCCACCGGGACCTTCCTACGAGCAGTACTTC. Protein sequence: CASSPPGPSYEQYF. Full variable domain (missing parts from reference TRBV7-9 and TRBJ2-7): DTGVSQNPRHKITKRGQNVTFRCDPISEHNRLYWYRQTLGQGPEFLTYFQNEAQLEKSRLLSDRFSAERPKGSFSTLEIQRTEQGDSAMYLCASSPPGPSYEQYFGPGTRLTVT.

The V and J genes are TRBV7-3 and TRBJ2-7, with 8 bases matching TRBD2. CDR3 length equals 15 residues. Germline CDR1 and CDR2: SGHTA and FQGTGA. Trimming cost V 2 bases and J 1 base; bases outside gene matches: 4. Here the CDR3 reads CASSLELAASYEQYF. The CDR3 DNA is TGTGCCAGCAGCTTAGAACTAGCGGCTTCCTACGAGCAGTACTTC.

The J gene is TRBJ2-1, the V gene TRBV5-5; D ambiguous. V lost 0 bases and J lost 0, with 16 bases in between. There are 18 residues in the CDR3. Germline V lookup: CDR1 SGHKS, CDR2 YYEKEE (reference sequence). This chain's CDR3 is CASSLAQIGGSSYNEQFF. DNA of the CDR3: TGTGCCAGCAGCTTGGCCCAAATTGGCGGCAGCTCCTACAATGAGCAGTTCTTC.

The chain recombines TRBV13 with TRBJ2-3; TRBD2 aligns across 7 bases. V shed 2 bases and J 6 bases; nucleotides not matched to a gene: 20. Germline values: CDR1 PRHDT, CDR2 FYEKMQ (reference sequence). The CDR3 length is 19 residues. The chain's CDR3 is CASSLKFGAAGEGPDTQYF. In DNA form, the CDR3 reads TGTGCCAGCAGCTTAAAATTTGGGGCGGCGGGAGAGGGACCGGATACGCAGTATTTT. The full variable domain, completed using reference TRBV13 and TRBJ2-3, is AAGVIQSPRHLIKEKRETATLKCYPIPRHDTVYWYQQGPGQDPQFLISFYEKMQSDKGSIPDRFSAQQFSDYHSELNMSSLELGDSALYFCASSLKFGAAGEGPDTQYFGPGTRLTVL.

The V call is TRBV7-2, the J call TRBJ2-7; D remains ambiguous. V shed 1 base and J shed 7 bases, with 17 bases lying between them. The CDR3 spans 15 residues. The V gene's germline CDR1 is SGHTA and CDR2 FQGNSA. The CDR3: CASSLGQGNRREQYF. CDR3 nucleotide sequence: TGTGCCAGCAGCTTAGGACAAGGTAACCGACGGGAGCAGTACTTC.

The chain recombines TRBV30 with TRBJ2-1; 9 nucleotides align to TRBD2. V gave up 7 bases and J gave up 7 bases; unmatched junction bases: 8. CDR1 GTSNPN and CDR2 SVGIG come from the germline V gene (reference sequence). The CDR3 extends over 13 amino acids. The CDR3 DNA reads as TGTGCCTCACTGGCGGGAGGGCCTAATGAGCAGTTCTTC. This sequence encodes CASLAGGPNEQFF.

The chain recombines TRBV27 with TRBJ2-3, with 7 bases that match TRBD2. Unmatched junction bases numbered 18, after V lost 8 bases and J lost 4 bases. The CDR3 length is 17 residues. CDR1 is MNHEY, CDR2 SMNVEV, per germline (reference sequence). In nucleotides, the CDR3 is TGTGCCAGCCGCCTGAAGTGGGAGGCGGGAGAGGCAGATACGCAGTATTTT. Amino acid sequence: CASRLKWEAGEADTQYF.

CDR3 DNA sequence: TGTGCCATCAGTGAGTCGATGAACGGGGCCCTCGAGCAGTACTTC. Translated, it gives CAISESMNGALEQYF. V is TRBV10-3 and J is TRBJ2-7; D possibly matches TRBD1 or TRBD2 (5 bases each). Germline V CDR1 and CDR2: ENHRY, SYGVKD. Between the trimmed V and J ends, which lost 0 bases and 6 bases, there was a span of 15 bases. The length of the CDR3 is 15 residues.

The chain joins TRBV7-6 to TRBJ2-2; D unresolved. Germline V CDR1 and CDR2: SGHVS, FNYEAQ. Trimming pared 5 bases from V and 6 bases from J, leaving 7 bases between. This CDR3 region has 12 residues. CDR3 loop: CASSPLAGELFF. The CDR3 DNA sequence: TGTGCCAGCAGCCCCCTAGCCGGGGAGCTGTTTTTT.

This chain connects TRBV6-1 to TRBJ2-7; D not certain. Trimming pared 7 bases from V and 5 bases from J, leaving 9 bases between. The CDR3 extends over 11 amino acids. The germline V gene encodes CDR1 MNHNS and CDR2 SASEGT. The CDR3 spells CASTESNEQYF. The CDR3 nucleotides read TGTGCCAGCACGGAGAGCAACGAGCAGTACTTC.

J is TRBJ2-7 and V is TRBV14, with D unresolved. The CDR3 is 13 residues long. V was cut by 1 base and J by 3 bases, with 7 bases left in between. Germline V CDR1 and CDR2: SGHDN, FVKESK. The CDR3 DNA reads as TGTGCCAGCAGCCAAGCTACCTACTACGAGCAGTACTTC. Protein: CASSQATYYEQYF.

In this sample, this clone turned up once. This rearrangement joins TRBV4-3 to TRBJ2-5; tentative D call: TRBD2 (7 bases). Trimming removed 4 bases at V and 5 bases at J, with 20 bases between. This CDR3 has 16 residues. Germline CDR1 LGHNA, CDR2 YSLEER. The CDR3, as DNA: TGCGCCAGCAGCCCCCAGAGTACAGGGAGGGGGGAGACCCAGTACTTC. Residues: CASSPQSTGRGETQYF.

This clone occurred a few times. The chain links TRBV30 to TRBJ2-7; D is possibly TRBD2 (5 bases). The germline V and J ends were trimmed by 3 bases and 2 bases, with 8 bases remaining between them. This CDR3 has 12 amino acids. CDR1 GTSNPN and CDR2 SVGIG come from the germline V gene (reference sequence). Here the CDR3 reads CAWRAGTYEQYF. The CDR3 DNA is TGTGCCTGGAGGGCCGGGACCTACGAGCAGTACTTC.

The chain has TRBV29-1 and TRBJ1-2, with a weak D call TRBD1 (5 bases). Germline V gives CDR1 SQVTM, CDR2 ANQGSEA. CDR3 length: 14 residues. Trimming removed 4 bases from V and 3 bases from J, with 15 bases in between. CDR3 protein: CSVAVGEGYYGYTF. The CDR3 region has the DNA TGCAGCGTTGCGGTTGGGGAGGGGTACTATGGCTACACCTTC.

The V gene is TRBV7-9, the J gene TRBJ2-5; tentative D call: TRBD1 (6 bases). The CDR3 loop spans 13 amino acids. V lost 6 bases and J 5 bases, leaving 13 bases between the germline ends. Per the germline V gene, CDR1 is SEHNR and CDR2 is FQNEAQ (reference sequence). The CDR3 DNA reads TGTGCCAGCAGTTTGGACAGTCTTGAGACCCAGTACTTC. Residues: CASSLDSLETQYF.